The 23 T cell receptor beta chains in this list originate from one sample, sequenced in a study of T cells in women clearing cervical HPV infection. This table comes from immunoSEQ multiplex PCR, and its TCRdb copy is limited to in-frame clones, with some not included. The ten most abundant clones cover about 6.3% of a sample with tens of thousands of clones. Sample: blood buffy coat. These TCRs come from a woman aged 18-69 years with a cervical HPV16 infection that either progressed to CIN3+ or cleared (not recorded which).

CDR3 in amino acids: CASSSPASGGETQYF. Incomplete CDR3 DNA: TGTGCCAGCAGCTCCCCGGCCTCGGGTGGGGAGACC. This chain connects TRBV7-6 to TRBJ2-5; no firm D call. The read ends 3 residues early relative to the CDR3; the germline J gene fills the gap. V was shortened by 4 bases and J by 5 bases, with 17 bases between the two germline ends. The germline V gene encodes CDR1 SGHVS and CDR2 FNYEAQ. The CDR3 runs to 15 residues. Using reference TRBV7-6 and TRBJ2-5 for the parts outside the CDR3, the full variable domain is GAGVSQSPRYKVTKRGQDVALRCDPISGHVSLYWYRQALGQGPEFLTYFNYEAQQDKSGLPNDRFSAERPEGSISTLTIQRTEQRDSAMYRCASSSPASGGETQYFGPGTRLLVL.

Turning to this clone: With the read ending 3 residues before the CDR3 end, the germline J gene is used to fill in that end. This rearrangement joins TRBV18 to TRBJ2-2; possible D gene TRBD1, 6 bases. The CDR3 contains 17 residues. Per the germline V gene, CDR1 is KGHSH and CDR2 is LQKENI. The CDR3 loop is CASSPRPYRDANEKLFF. The DNA read from the CDR3 is TGTGCCAGCTCACCTCGCCCCTACAGGGATGCCAATGAAAAG.

Regarding this clone: From the germline J gene comes the end of the CDR3, since the read stops 3 residues before it. This chain links TRBV3-1 (or the pseudogene TRBV3-2) with TRBJ2-1, with 9 bases matching TRBD2. The CDR3 sequence is 20 residues long. Germline assignment: CDR1 LGHDT and CDR2 YNNKEL (reference sequence). V lost 2 bases, J lost 0 bases, and 14 bases stayed unmatched. CDR3 protein: CASSQKRELAGLSSYNEQFF. Incomplete CDR3 DNA: TGTGCCAGCAGCCAAAAACGAGAGCTAGCGGGGTTGAGCTCCTACAATGAG.

Of note for this clone: The read falls 3 residues short of the CDR3 end, and the missing part is taken from the germline J gene. The rearrangement links TRBV6-2 or TRBV6-3 to TRBJ2-7; weak D call: TRBD2 (6 bases). CDR1 is MNHEY and CDR2 is SVGEGT in the germline V gene. This CDR3 has 16 residues. Trimming shortened V by 6 bases and J by 3 bases, and 21 bases separated the two germline ends. The sequenced CDR3 bases are TGTGCCAGCAGCAGAAACGATCGGGACTTTGACTACGAG. As protein: CASSRNDRDFDYE. The entire CDR3 sequence reads CASSRNDRDFDYEQYF.

Notes on this clone: The missing CDR3 end, 3 residues past where the read stops, is filled in from the germline J gene. This chain uses TRBV19 with TRBJ2-3, with a weak D call TRBD2 (5 bases). There are 15 residues in the CDR3. Germline loops: CDR1 LNHDA, CDR2 SQIVND (reference sequence). The part of the CDR3 DNA that was read is TGTGCCAGTAGTATCCTTAGCGCAGGCCAAGAGACG. As protein: CASSILSAGQET. The full CDR3 protein is CASSILSAGQETQYF.

For this clone: The read terminates 3 residues before the CDR3 end, so the remaining end is supplied by the germline J gene. This rearrangement joins TRBV7-9 to TRBJ2-5; D perhaps matches TRBD1 (6 bases). Between the trimmed V and J ends, which lost 1 base and 1 base, there was a span of 7 bases. This CDR3 has 14 amino acids. CDR1 and CDR2 from the germline V gene are SEHNR and FQNEAQ (reference sequence). The part of the CDR3 DNA that was read is TGTGCCAGCAGCTTAGGGACAGCCCAAGAGACC. Its protein product is CASSLGTAQET. The whole CDR3 region reads CASSLGTAQETQYF.

On this clone itself: The CDR3 extends 3 residues past the end of the read, so its final part is completed from the germline J gene. The chain has TRBV5-4 and TRBJ2-2; tentative D call: TRBD1 (5 bases). In germline, CDR1 is SGHNT, CDR2 YYREEE (reference sequence). CDR3 length: 14 residues. The CDR3 bases that were read are TGTGCCAGCAGCGCAGGCTCTGGGGCCAACGTG. Protein sequence: CASSAGSGANV. The CDR3 in full is CASSAGSGANVLFF.

On this clone: The missing CDR3 end, 3 residues past where the read stops, is filled in from the germline J gene. V gene TRBV6-1 combines with J gene TRBJ2-4, with D possibly matching TRBD1 (8 bases). Germline V gene sequence: CDR1 MNHNS, CDR2 SASEGT. The CDR3 is 14 amino acids. The CDR3 DNA, read in part, is TGTGCCAGCAGTGAAGCACAGGGGGACTATGGT. Amino acids: CASSEAQGDYG. The entire CDR3 reads CASSEAQGDYGQYF.

Points on this clone: The observed sequence ends 3 residues before the CDR3 terminus, with the missing tail filled in from the germline J gene. The V call is TRBV20-1, the J call TRBJ2-1, with a possible D match to TRBD2 (5 bases). Per germline, CDR1 DFQATT and CDR2 SNEGSKA (reference sequence). The CDR3 totals 15 residues. V lost 0 bases to trimming and J lost 3 bases, with 12 bases between them. CDR3 DNA, as far as it was read: TGCAGTGCTAGAGATTTTAGCGTCCTCTACAATGAG. Translating gives CSARDFSVLYNE. The whole CDR3 sequence reads CSARDFSVLYNEQFF.

Of note for this clone: A junction boundary mismatches the germline segment, possibly from a read error. The CDR3 end falls 3 residues outside the read, so it is completed with the germline J gene. The sample contains more than one DNA sequence encoding this CDR3. The chain has TRBV19 and TRBJ1-3; tentative D call: TRBD1 (5 bases). CDR1 LNHDA and CDR2 SQIVND come from the germline V gene (reference sequence). The CDR3 has 17 amino acids. The covered CDR3 bases are TGTGCCAGTAGTACCGGGGGTCTTAGCGATCATGGAAACACA. This codes for CASSTGGLSDHGNT. The entire CDR3 is CASSTGGLSDHGNTIYF.

Comments on this clone: The DNA ends 3 residues before the CDR3 does, and the rest of the CDR3 is filled in from the germline J gene. The chain joins TRBV20-1 to TRBJ1-2; 7 nucleotides align to TRBD1. CDR3 length: 13 residues. Germline V gene sequence: CDR1 DFQATT, CDR2 SNEGSKA (reference sequence). The V and J ends lost 5 bases and 4 bases, in that order; junction bases with no gene match: 7. The sequenced CDR3 bases are TGCAGTGCTCAGACAGGGTTGGTCTATGGC. It specifies CSAQTGLVYG. The whole CDR3 protein is CSAQTGLVYGYTF.

About this clone itself: The same CDR3 can be traced to other DNA sequences in this sample. CDR3 sequence reads: CASMSGPLNTAFF. CDR3 DNA, as far as it was read: TGTGCCAGCATGAGCGGGCCCCTGAATACG. V is TRBV2 and J is TRBJ1-1; D remains ambiguous. The missing CDR3 end, 3 residues past where the read stops, is filled in from the germline J gene. This CDR3 spans 13 amino acids. Germline V gives CDR1 SNHLY, CDR2 FYNNEI. The whole variable domain, remainder taken from reference TRBV2 and TRBJ1-1, is EPEVTQTPSHQVTQMGQEVILRCVPISNHLYFYWYRQILGQKVEFLVSFYNNEISEKSEIFDDQFSVERPDGSNFTLKIRSTKLEDSAMYFCASMSGPLNTAFFGQGTRLTVV.

As for this clone: The CDR3 goes on 3 residues after the read ends, and that part is filled in from the germline J gene. The V and J genes are TRBV19 and TRBJ1-2; D call uncertain. This CDR3 has 13 residues. The V gene's germline CDR1 is LNHDA and CDR2 SQIVND (reference sequence). The CDR3: CASSPHPQEAYTF. The DNA read from the CDR3 is TGTGCCAGTAGCCCTCACCCCCAAGAGGCC.

About this clone itself: The read halts 3 residues ahead of the CDR3 end, with the missing end drawn from the germline J gene. This rearrangement joins TRBV28 to TRBJ1-5, with a possible D match to TRBD1 (5 bases). The CDR3 sequence is 15 residues long. Germline values: CDR1 MDHEN, CDR2 SYDVKM. Between the trimmed V and J ends, which lost 4 bases and 0 bases, there was a span of 10 bases. The CDR3 reads CASSYGTGSNQPQHF. The sequenced part of the CDR3 DNA is TGTGCCAGCAGTTACGGGACTGGTAGCAATCAGCCC.

Remarks on this clone: The CDR3 end is not reached by the read, which stops 3 residues before it; the germline J gene fills it in. The chain joins TRBV7-9 to TRBJ1-2, with D possibly TRBD1 on 6 matching bases. This CDR3 contains 15 residues. Germline CDR1 SEHNR, CDR2 FQNEAQ (reference sequence). The CDR3: CASRKGGFYQGDYTF. CDR3 DNA, as far as it was read: TGTGCCAGCCGCAAAGGGGGTTTTTATCAAGGGGAC.

A remark on this clone: The read comes to an end 3 residues before the CDR3 does, leaving the germline J gene to fill in the end. This chain connects TRBV2 to TRBJ2-2, with TRBD1 matching 8 bases. CDR1 is SNHLY and CDR2 is FYNNEI in the germline V gene. This CDR3 contains 15 residues. CDR3 DNA, as far as it was read: TGTGCCAGCAGTATGGGACAGGCCCGTAATGAAAAG. Its protein product is CASSMGQARNEK. The entire CDR3 is CASSMGQARNEKLFF. The whole variable domain, remainder taken from reference TRBV2 and TRBJ2-2, is EPEVTQTPSHQVTQMGQEVILRCVPISNHLYFYWYRQILGQKVEFLVSFYNNEISEKSEIFDDQFSVERPDGSNFTLKIRSTKLEDSAMYFCASSMGQARNEKLFFGEGSRLTVL.

Note on this clone: The read comes to an end 3 residues before the CDR3 does, leaving the germline J gene to fill in the end. This chain connects TRBV6-4 to TRBJ1-1; weak D call: TRBD1 (6 bases). Germline lookup yields CDR1 MRHNA and CDR2 SNTAGT. V was pared by 6 bases and J by 5 bases, with 19 bases between. The CDR3 length is 15 residues. CDR3 region: CASRADGGLGTEAFF. The covered CDR3 bases are TGTGCCAGCAGGGCCGACGGGGGGCTGGGTACTGAA.

Concerning this clone itself: The DNA ends 3 residues before the CDR3 does, and the rest of the CDR3 is filled in from the germline J gene. This chain uses TRBV6-2 or TRBV6-3 with TRBJ1-1; 9 nucleotides line up with TRBD1. The CDR3 extends over 15 amino acids. The germline gives CDR1 MNHEY, CDR2 SVGEGT. V dropped 6 bases and J dropped 1; count of bases not matched to a gene: 6. The CDR3 loop is CASSREGQGNTEAFF. The sequenced CDR3 bases are TGTGCCAGCAGCCGGGAGGGACAGGGGAACACTGAA.

Concerning this clone itself: Germline and junction disagree at one end, which may indicate a read error. The read terminates 3 residues ahead of where the CDR3 ends, so the germline J gene completes it. The chain combines TRBV2 with TRBJ1-4; 9 bases are a match to TRBD1. Germline V gives CDR1 SNHLY, CDR2 FYNNEI. The CDR3 consists of 18 residues. The CDR3 sequence: CASREGQGPPSGANVLFF. The CDR3 DNA, read in part, is TGTGCCAGCAGGGAAGGACAGGGGCCCCCCTCTGGGGCCAACGTA.

Measured by frequency, this clone is medium-sized. The sequenced fragment ends 3 residues before the CDR3 boundary, so the rest is inferred from the germline J gene. The chain carries TRBV20-1 and TRBJ2-3, with a weak D call TRBD2 (5 bases). CDR3 size: 14 residues. Germline V gives CDR1 DFQATT, CDR2 SNEGSKA (reference sequence). Trimming pared 3 bases from V and 0 bases from J, leaving 10 bases between. CDR3 DNA, as far as it was read: TGCAGTGCTAGGTCGGGGATTAGCACAGATACG. Amino acid sequence: CSARSGISTDT. The whole CDR3 protein reads CSARSGISTDTQYF.

As to this clone: With the read ending 3 residues before the CDR3 end, the germline J gene is used to fill in that end. The V and J genes are TRBV7-9 and TRBJ1-1, with D possibly TRBD1 on 5 matching bases. The length of the CDR3 is 15 residues. V was trimmed by 7 bases and J by 4 bases, leaving 19 bases between them. Germline V gene sequence: CDR1 SEHNR, CDR2 FQNEAQ (reference sequence). The CDR3: CASTLPQGMGTEAFF. Incomplete CDR3 DNA: TGTGCCAGCACCCTCCCTCAGGGTATGGGCACTGAA.

In regard to this clone: The read finishes 3 residues shy of the CDR3 end, and the germline J gene is used to complete it. The chain uses TRBV19 and TRBJ1-4; TRBD1 might be the D (6 bases). Germline V lookup: CDR1 LNHDA, CDR2 SQIVND (reference sequence). There are 15 residues in the CDR3. The CDR3 loop reads CASSADRLRANVLFF. CDR3 DNA, as far as it was read: TGTGCCAGTAGTGCCGACAGGTTACGGGCCAACGTA.

Details on this clone: The missing CDR3 end, 3 residues past where the read stops, is filled in from the germline J gene. The gene calls are TRBV10-2 and TRBJ2-5, with D perhaps TRBD1 (6 bases). V was clipped by 5 bases and J by 5 bases, with 9 bases between them. The length of the CDR3 is 12 residues. The germline V gene has CDR1 WSHSY and CDR2 SAAADI. The CDR3 protein is CASSSGVETQYF. The sequenced CDR3 bases are TGCGCCAGCAGTTCAGGGGTCGAGACC.